The present entry profiles one T cell receptor (beta chain) with its context. Assay used: immunoSEQ multiplex PCR; TCRdb lists only in-frame clones, some missing. The sample has approximately 400,000 clones; approximately 90% are singletons. This entry belongs to a study of Ad26.COV2.S vaccination and SARS-CoV-2 variants. This CDR3 spans 14 amino acids. Deletions cut 5 bases from V and 4 bases from J, with 14 bases between. CDR1 and CDR2 (germline): MDHEN, SYDVKM. This clonotype was obtained from a human donor who had recovered from COVID-19. The sequencing used peripheral blood, collected after recovery from COVID-19. The chain has TRBV28 and TRBJ1-2; no reliable D call. The chain's CDR3 is CASSPTTRSYGYTF. The CDR3 region has the DNA TGTGCCAGCAGTCCTACCACCCGGAGCTATGGCTACACCTTC.